Following are 29 T cell receptor beta chains from one sample sequenced in a study of brain T cells in children with intractable seizures. TCRdb's copy holds only in-frame clones and misses some; the assay was immunoSEQ multiplex PCR. The sample consists of about 80,000 clones, approximately 89% of them appearing once. Sequenced here: peripheral blood, sampled at surgery. Receptors were obtained from a girl aged 2 to 10 with Rasmussen encephalitis and intractable seizures.

This clone was picked up one time. The chain has TRBV2 and TRBJ2-7; D perhaps matches TRBD2 (5 bases). The V gene lost 6 bases and the J gene lost 3 bases, with 12 bases spanning the gap. CDR1 is SNHLY, CDR2 FYNNEI, per germline. The CDR3 is 13 amino acids. CDR3 nucleotide sequence: TGTGCCAGCAGCGACGGAGGCCACTACGAGCAGTACTTC. It yields the protein CASSDGGHYEQYF. Combining the CDR3 with reference TRBV2 and TRBJ2-7 gives the whole variable domain EPEVTQTPSHQVTQMGQEVILRCVPISNHLYFYWYRQILGQKVEFLVSFYNNEISEKSEIFDDQFSVERPDGSNFTLKIRSTKLEDSAMYFCASSDGGHYEQYFGPGTRLTVT.

The chain uses TRBV6-5 and TRBJ1-6; 7 positions match TRBD1. V shed 6 bases and J 8 bases; nucleotides not matched to a gene: 10. In germline, CDR1 is MNHEY, CDR2 SVGAGI. The CDR3 loop spans 15 amino acids. The CDR3 sequence: CASRIQGTFDSPLHF. The CDR3 DNA reads TGTGCCAGCAGAATACAGGGGACCTTCGATTCACCCCTCCACTTT.

The chain combines TRBV2 with TRBJ1-1; D gene unclear. Trimming pared 8 bases from V and 1 base from J, leaving 5 bases between. Germline V gene lookup returns CDR1 SNHLY and CDR2 FYNNEI. This CDR3 has 11 amino acids. In DNA form, the CDR3 reads TGTGCCAGCGCCACGAACACTGAAGCTTTCTTT. The encoded protein is CASATNTEAFF.

The V and J genes are TRBV5-4 and TRBJ2-7; a weak D match, TRBD2 (6 bases). The germline gives CDR1 SGHNT, CDR2 YYREEE (reference sequence). The CDR3 has 13 amino acids. Trimming removed 4 bases from V and 4 bases from J, with 12 bases in between. CDR3 loop: CASSAGLRYEQYF. CDR3 DNA sequence: TGTGCCAGCAGCGCGGGACTCCGTTACGAGCAGTACTTC. The whole variable domain, remainder taken from reference TRBV5-4 and TRBJ2-7, is ETGVTQSPTHLIKTRGQQVTLRCSSQSGHNTVSWYQQALGQGPQFIFQYYREEENGRGNFPPRFSGLQFPNYSSELNVNALELDDSALYLCASSAGLRYEQYFGPGTRLTVT.

V is TRBV6-4 and J is TRBJ2-7, with D possibly TRBD1 on 6 matching bases. This CDR3 is built from 14 residues. Germline assignment: CDR1 MRHNA and CDR2 SNTAGT. V lost 8 bases to trimming and J lost 4 bases, with 18 bases between them. The CDR3 DNA sequence: TGTGCCAGCGGAAGGACAGAGGGTTTTTACGAGCAGTACTTC. It yields the protein CASGRTEGFYEQYF.

The V call is TRBV5-6, the J call TRBJ1-6; D call uncertain. CDR3 size: 16 residues. Deletions cut 2 bases from V and 0 bases from J, with 9 bases between. From germline, CDR1 is SGHDT and CDR2 YYEEEE. The CDR3 protein is CASSFWRSSYNSPLHF. In DNA form, the CDR3 reads TGTGCCAGCAGCTTTTGGCGGAGCTCCTATAATTCACCCCTCCACTTT.

CDR3 nucleotide sequence: TGTGCCAGCAGTACGCGGGGGGGCCCCGACGAGCAGTACTTC. Protein product: CASSTRGGPDEQYF. V and J are TRBV6-2 or TRBV6-3 and TRBJ2-7, with 9 positions matching TRBD2. CDR1 and CDR2 from the germline V gene are MNHEY and SVGEGT. The CDR3 totals 14 residues. V lost 5 bases and J lost 5; bases outside the gene matches: 7.

The V and J genes are TRBV4-1 and TRBJ1-3; D is unresolved. The CDR3 is made up of 14 amino acids. Trimming removed 0 bases from V and 2 bases from J, with 5 bases in between. Per the germline V gene, CDR1 is MGHRA and CDR2 is YSYEKL. The CDR3 protein is CASSQDGAGNTIYF. The CDR3 DNA follows: TGCGCCAGCAGCCAAGATGGTGCTGGAAACACCATATATTTT.

The sample holds a few counts of this clone. The genes are TRBV5-1 and TRBJ1-1; tentatively, D is TRBD1 (5 bases). This CDR3 is built from 14 residues. The germline V and J ends were trimmed by 0 bases and 3 bases, with 9 bases remaining between them. CDR1 is SGHRS and CDR2 is YFSETQ in the germline V gene. The CDR3: CASSLAGGYTEAFF. DNA for the CDR3: TGCGCCAGCAGCTTGGCCGGGGGGTACACTGAAGCTTTCTTT. Complete variable domain (other parts from reference TRBV5-1 and TRBJ1-1): KAGVTQTPRYLIKTRGQQVTLSCSPISGHRSVSWYQQTPGQGLQFLFEYFSETQRNKGNFPGRFSGRQFSNSRSEMNVSTLELGDSALYLCASSLAGGYTEAFFGQGTRLTVV.

This clone has only one observation. The chain couples TRBV7-9 to TRBJ2-1; D gene ambiguous. CDR1 SEHNR and CDR2 FQNEAQ come from the germline V gene (reference sequence). This CDR3 has 13 amino acids. Trimming took 2 bases from V and 0 from J, leaving 2 bases between them. The CDR3: CASSLSSYNEQFF. The DNA of the CDR3 is TGTGCCAGCAGCTTAAGCTCCTACAATGAGCAGTTCTTC.

The chain uses TRBV6-5 and TRBJ1-4; 11 bases match TRBD1. Germline lookup yields CDR1 MNHEY and CDR2 SVGAGI. J gave up 8 bases and V 2 bases, and 4 bases lay outside the gene matches. The CDR3 covers 15 residues. The CDR3 coding sequence is TGTGCCAGCAGTTACGGGGGACAGGGGGTGGAAAAACTGTTTTTT. Its translation: CASSYGGQGVEKLFF.

The rearrangement joins TRBV7-8 to TRBJ2-5; 15 nucleotides align to TRBD2. With 5 bases clipped from V and 5 bases from J, the junction kept 6 bases outside the gene matches. The length of the CDR3 is 16 residues. Germline V gene sequence: CDR1 SGHVS, CDR2 FQNEAQ. The CDR3 region is CASSLSGLAGGETQYF. The CDR3 DNA reads TGTGCCAGCAGCCTTTCCGGACTAGCGGGAGGGGAGACCCAGTACTTC.

This clone showed up just a few times. This rearrangement joins TRBV2 to TRBJ1-5; D remains ambiguous. This CDR3 comprises 15 residues. The V gene's germline CDR1 is SNHLY and CDR2 FYNNEI. V was trimmed by 5 bases and J by 5 bases, leaving 16 bases between them. CDR3 protein: CASSQVRSDHQPQHF. The CDR3 bases are TGTGCCAGCAGTCAAGTCAGGTCCGACCATCAGCCCCAGCATTTT. Full variable domain (remainder filled in from reference TRBV2 and TRBJ1-5): EPEVTQTPSHQVTQMGQEVILRCVPISNHLYFYWYRQILGQKVEFLVSFYNNEISEKSEIFDDQFSVERPDGSNFTLKIRSTKLEDSAMYFCASSQVRSDHQPQHFGDGTRLSIL.

The genes are TRBV28 and TRBJ1-4, with 7 bases matching TRBD1. This CDR3 comprises 12 residues. Germline V CDR1 and CDR2: MDHEN, SYDVKM. The J segment lost 15 bases and the V segment lost 6 bases, leaving 10 bases of the junction unmatched. The CDR3 bases are TGTGCCAGCAGCCTAGGACAGGATACTTTGTTTTTT. Protein: CASSLGQDTLFF.

This clone appeared a few times. The CDR3 region has the DNA TGCAGCGTTGAAGGCCAGGGGGGCGGCTACACCTTC. Protein sequence: CSVEGQGGGYTF. The chain links TRBV29-1 to TRBJ1-2, with 7 bases that match TRBD1. Germline CDR1 reads SQVTM; CDR2 reads ANQGSEA. With V trimmed by 1 base and J by 8 bases, 4 bases remained unmatched. The CDR3 has 12 residues.

V gene TRBV4-1 combines with J gene TRBJ1-2, with 8 bases fitting TRBD1. V dropped 1 base and J dropped 8; count of bases not matched to a gene: 6. CDR3 length: 14 residues. The V gene's germline CDR1 is MGHRA and CDR2 YSYEKL. CDR3 in DNA: TGCGCCAGCAGCCAAGCCGGGACAGGCATCGGCTACACCTTC. This sequence encodes CASSQAGTGIGYTF.

This chain connects TRBV6-6 to TRBJ2-3; D uncertain. This CDR3 is 13 amino acids long. V lost 5 bases and J 3 bases, leaving 9 bases between the germline ends. The germline V gene encodes CDR1 MNHNY and CDR2 SVGAGI (reference sequence). CDR3 sequence (DNA): TGTGCCAGCAGTCTAGAACGGACAGATACGCAGTATTTT. This gives the protein CASSLERTDTQYF.

In this sample, this clone turned up once. The rearrangement uses TRBV5-6 and TRBJ1-5; D may be TRBD1 (5 bases). CDR1 SGHDT and CDR2 YYEEEE come from the germline V gene. Trimming cost V 4 bases and J 3 bases, with 8 bases left between them. This CDR3 comprises 13 residues. CDR3 sequence: CASSKGNNQPQHF. As DNA, the CDR3 is TGTGCCAGCAGCAAGGGGAACAATCAGCCCCAGCATTTT.

The J gene is TRBJ2-5, the V gene TRBV6-4; 13 bases fit TRBD2. This CDR3 spans 15 amino acids. Germline CDR1 MRHNA, CDR2 SNTAGT. The V and J ends lost 3 bases and 2 bases, in that order; junction bases with no gene match: 0. The CDR3 DNA sequence: TGTGCCAGCAGTGAACTAGCGGGGGGGCAAGAGACCCAGTACTTC. Encoded protein: CASSELAGGQETQYF.

The rearrangement links TRBV28 to TRBJ1-6; D is possibly TRBD1 (5 bases). Trimming removed 7 bases at V and 13 bases at J, with 14 bases between. The germline gives CDR1 MDHEN, CDR2 SYDVKM. The CDR3 runs to 12 residues. CDR3 nucleotides: TGTGCCAGCACCGAGGTCGGGGGGCCCCTCCACTTT. It yields the protein CASTEVGGPLHF.

This rearrangement joins TRBV2 to TRBJ2-7; D is possibly TRBD1 or TRBD2 (5 bases each). This CDR3 comprises 13 residues. The germline CDR1 and CDR2 sequences are SNHLY and FYNNEI. V dropped 5 bases and J dropped 8 bases, with 16 bases sitting between them. In DNA form, the CDR3 reads TGTGCCAGCAGTCGGGACCGACAAGCCCAGCAGTACTTC. This encodes CASSRDRQAQQYF.

The chain links TRBV29-1 to TRBJ2-1, with D perhaps TRBD1 (6 bases). Trimming took off 2 bases at V and 0 bases at J, with 11 bases between the two ends. Looked up from germline, CDR1 is SQVTM and CDR2 is ANQGSEA. This CDR3 comprises 15 residues. Here the CDR3 DNA reads TGCAGCGTTGAAATCGGGACATACTCCTACAATGAGCAGTTCTTC. This encodes CSVEIGTYSYNEQFF.

The chain couples TRBV9 to TRBJ1-3, with 7 bases lining up with TRBD1. This CDR3 contains 14 residues. The V gene end was trimmed by 4 bases and the J gene end by 4 bases; junction bases not matched to a gene: 5. Per germline, CDR1 SGDLS and CDR2 YYNGEE. In DNA form, the CDR3 reads TGTGCCAGCAGCCTTGGACAGGTCGGAAACACCATATATTTT. This codes for CASSLGQVGNTIYF.

V gene TRBV25-1 combines with J gene TRBJ2-6, with a possible D match to TRBD2 (5 bases). The CDR3 loop spans 17 amino acids. Germline assignment: CDR1 MGHDK and CDR2 SYGVNS. V was clipped by 8 bases and J by 2 bases, with 19 bases between them. The CDR3 loop reads CASSGFGLPTGANVLTF. Written as DNA, the CDR3 is TGTGCCAGCTCAGGATTCGGACTTCCTACTGGGGCCAACGTCCTGACTTTC.

The chain is built from TRBV15 and TRBJ1-6, with D tentatively TRBD1 (5 bases). V was clipped by 0 bases and J by 8 bases, with 8 bases between them. This CDR3 has 14 residues. CDR1 and CDR2 from the germline V gene are LNHNV and YYDKDF (reference sequence). The CDR3, as DNA: TGTGCCACCAGCAGAGATGGGGCGGATTCACCCCTCCACTTT. This gives the protein CATSRDGADSPLHF.

The genes are TRBV27 and TRBJ1-1; the D is unclear. Trimming pared 2 bases from V and 4 bases from J, leaving 8 bases between. Germline CDR1 reads MNHEY; CDR2 reads SMNVEV (reference sequence). The CDR3 loop spans 13 amino acids. The CDR3 is CASSLIQSTEAFF. Here the CDR3 DNA reads TGTGCCAGCAGTTTAATCCAGAGCACTGAAGCTTTCTTT.

The V call is TRBV27, the J call TRBJ1-5; 8 bases are a match to TRBD1. Germline trimming cut 0 bases from V and 5 bases from J; bases unmatched to any gene: 6. Germline CDR1 reads MNHEY; CDR2 reads SMNVEV (reference sequence). This CDR3 contains 16 residues. The CDR3: CASSLSGSGGHQPQHF. Written as DNA, the CDR3 is TGTGCCAGCAGTTTATCGGGTTCAGGGGGCCATCAGCCCCAGCATTTT.

The table lists this clone with a count of one. This rearrangement joins TRBV6-5 to TRBJ2-5, with 7 positions matching TRBD2. CDR1 and CDR2 (germline): MNHEY, SVGAGI. The CDR3 runs to 14 residues. The V segment lost 0 bases and the J segment 7 bases; nucleotides outside the gene matches: 5. CDR3 bases: TGTGCCAGCAGTTACTCTTTGGGAGGGGCGACCCAGTACTTC. It encodes CASSYSLGGATQYF.

V usage is TRBV4-1 and J usage is TRBJ1-1; D unresolved. This CDR3 has 13 residues. Per the germline V gene, CDR1 is MGHRA and CDR2 is YSYEKL. With 1 base removed from V and 1 base from J, the gap between germline ends came to 4 bases. This CDR3 reads CASSQGTNTEAFF. CDR3 DNA: TGCGCCAGCAGCCAAGGCACGAACACTGAAGCTTTCTTT.